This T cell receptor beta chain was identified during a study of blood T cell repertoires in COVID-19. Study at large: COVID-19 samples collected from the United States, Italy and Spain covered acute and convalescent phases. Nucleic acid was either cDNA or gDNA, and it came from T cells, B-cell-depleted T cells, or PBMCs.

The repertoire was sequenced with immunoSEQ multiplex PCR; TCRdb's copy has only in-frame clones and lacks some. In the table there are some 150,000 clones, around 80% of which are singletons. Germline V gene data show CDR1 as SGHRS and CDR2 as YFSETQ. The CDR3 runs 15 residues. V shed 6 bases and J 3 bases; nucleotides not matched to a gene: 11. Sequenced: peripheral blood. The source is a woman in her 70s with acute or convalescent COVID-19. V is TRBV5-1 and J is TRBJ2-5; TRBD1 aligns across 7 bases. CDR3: CASTGAPGTEETQYF. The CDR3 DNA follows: TGCGCCAGCACTGGGGCACCCGGGACAGAAGAGACCCAGTACTTC.